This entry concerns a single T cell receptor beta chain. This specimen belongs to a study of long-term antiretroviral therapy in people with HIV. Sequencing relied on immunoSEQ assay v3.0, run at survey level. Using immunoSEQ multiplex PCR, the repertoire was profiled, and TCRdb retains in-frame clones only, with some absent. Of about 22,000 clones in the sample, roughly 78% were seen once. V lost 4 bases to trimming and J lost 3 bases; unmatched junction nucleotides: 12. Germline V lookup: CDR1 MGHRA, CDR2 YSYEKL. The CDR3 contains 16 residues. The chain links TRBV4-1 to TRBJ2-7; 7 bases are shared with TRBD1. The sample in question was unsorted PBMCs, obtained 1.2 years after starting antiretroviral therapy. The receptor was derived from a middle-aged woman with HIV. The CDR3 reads CASSLEPGQLNYEQYF. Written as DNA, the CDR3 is TGCGCCAGCAGCCTAGAACCGGGACAGCTAAACTACGAGCAGTACTTC.